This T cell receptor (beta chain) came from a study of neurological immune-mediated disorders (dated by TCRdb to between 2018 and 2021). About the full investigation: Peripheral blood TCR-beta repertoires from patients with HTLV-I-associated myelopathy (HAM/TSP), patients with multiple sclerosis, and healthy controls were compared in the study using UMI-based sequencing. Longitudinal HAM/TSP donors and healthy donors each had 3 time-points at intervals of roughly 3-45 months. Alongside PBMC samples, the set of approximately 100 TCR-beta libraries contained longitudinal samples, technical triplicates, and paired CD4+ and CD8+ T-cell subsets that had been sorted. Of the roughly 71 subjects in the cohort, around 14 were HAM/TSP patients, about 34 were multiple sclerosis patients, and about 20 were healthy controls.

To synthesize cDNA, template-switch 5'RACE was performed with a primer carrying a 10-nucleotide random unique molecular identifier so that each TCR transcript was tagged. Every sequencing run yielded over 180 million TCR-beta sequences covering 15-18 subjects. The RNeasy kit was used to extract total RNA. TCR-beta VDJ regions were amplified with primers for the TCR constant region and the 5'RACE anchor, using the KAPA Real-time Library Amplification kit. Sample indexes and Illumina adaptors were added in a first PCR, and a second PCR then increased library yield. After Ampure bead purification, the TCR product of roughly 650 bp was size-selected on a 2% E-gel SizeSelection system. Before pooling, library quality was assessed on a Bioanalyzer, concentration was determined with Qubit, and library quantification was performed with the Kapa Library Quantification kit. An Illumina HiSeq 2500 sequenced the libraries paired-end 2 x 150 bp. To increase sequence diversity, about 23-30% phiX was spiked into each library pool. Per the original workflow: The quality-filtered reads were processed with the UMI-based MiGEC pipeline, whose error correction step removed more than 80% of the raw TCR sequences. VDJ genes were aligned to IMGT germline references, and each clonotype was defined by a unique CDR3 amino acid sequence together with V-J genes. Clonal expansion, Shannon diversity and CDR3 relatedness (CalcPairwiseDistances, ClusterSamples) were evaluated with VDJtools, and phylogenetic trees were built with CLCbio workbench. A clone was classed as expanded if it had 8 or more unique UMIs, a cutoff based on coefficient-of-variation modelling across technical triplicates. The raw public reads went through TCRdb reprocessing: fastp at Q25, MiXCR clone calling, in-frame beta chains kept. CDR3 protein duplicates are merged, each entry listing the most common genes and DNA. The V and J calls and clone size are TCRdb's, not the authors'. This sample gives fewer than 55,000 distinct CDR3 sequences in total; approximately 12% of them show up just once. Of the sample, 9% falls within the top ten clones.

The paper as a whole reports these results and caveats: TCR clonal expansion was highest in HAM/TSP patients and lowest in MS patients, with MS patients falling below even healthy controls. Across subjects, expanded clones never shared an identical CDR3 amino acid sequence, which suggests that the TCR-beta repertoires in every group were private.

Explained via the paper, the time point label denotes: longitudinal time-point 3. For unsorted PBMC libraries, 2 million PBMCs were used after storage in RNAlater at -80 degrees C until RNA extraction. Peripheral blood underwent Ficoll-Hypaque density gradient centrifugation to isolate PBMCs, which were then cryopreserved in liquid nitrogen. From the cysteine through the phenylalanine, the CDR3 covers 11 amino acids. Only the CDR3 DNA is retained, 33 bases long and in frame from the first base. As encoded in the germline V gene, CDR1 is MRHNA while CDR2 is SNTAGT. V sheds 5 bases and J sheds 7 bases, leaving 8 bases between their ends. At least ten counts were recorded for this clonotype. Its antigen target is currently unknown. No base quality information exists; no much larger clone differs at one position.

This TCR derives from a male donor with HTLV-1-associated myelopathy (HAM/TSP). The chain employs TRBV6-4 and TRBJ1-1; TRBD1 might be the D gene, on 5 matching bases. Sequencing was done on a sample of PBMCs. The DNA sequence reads TGTGCCAGCAGTTCAGGGAGTGAAGCTTTCTTT. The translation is CASSSGSEAFF.